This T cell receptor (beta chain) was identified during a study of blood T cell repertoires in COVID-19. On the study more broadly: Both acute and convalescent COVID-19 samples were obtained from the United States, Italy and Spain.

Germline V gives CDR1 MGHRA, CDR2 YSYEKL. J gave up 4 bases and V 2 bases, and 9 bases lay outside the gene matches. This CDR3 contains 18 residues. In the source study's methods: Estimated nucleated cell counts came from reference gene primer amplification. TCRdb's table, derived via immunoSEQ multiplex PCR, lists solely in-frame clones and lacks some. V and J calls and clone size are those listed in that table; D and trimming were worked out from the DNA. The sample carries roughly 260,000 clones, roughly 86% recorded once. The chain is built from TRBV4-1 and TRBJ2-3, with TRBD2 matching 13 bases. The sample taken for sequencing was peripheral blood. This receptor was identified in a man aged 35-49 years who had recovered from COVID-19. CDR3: CASSQTPLAGGPPDTQYF. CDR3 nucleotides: TGCGCCAGCAGCCAAACGCCACTAGCGGGGGGGCCCCCAGATACGCAGTATTTT.